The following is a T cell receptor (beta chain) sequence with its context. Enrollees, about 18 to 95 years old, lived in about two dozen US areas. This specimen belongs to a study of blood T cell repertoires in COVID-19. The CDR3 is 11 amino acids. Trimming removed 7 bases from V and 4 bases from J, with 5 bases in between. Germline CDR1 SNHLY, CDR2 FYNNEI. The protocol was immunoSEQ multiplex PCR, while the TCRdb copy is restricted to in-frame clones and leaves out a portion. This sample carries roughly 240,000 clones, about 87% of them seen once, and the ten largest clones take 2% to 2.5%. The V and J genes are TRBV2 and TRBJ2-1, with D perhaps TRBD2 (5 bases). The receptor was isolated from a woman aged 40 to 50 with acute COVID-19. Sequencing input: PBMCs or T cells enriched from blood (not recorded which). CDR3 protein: CASTGYNEQFF. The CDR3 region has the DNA TGTGCCAGCACGGGGTACAATGAGCAGTTCTTC.